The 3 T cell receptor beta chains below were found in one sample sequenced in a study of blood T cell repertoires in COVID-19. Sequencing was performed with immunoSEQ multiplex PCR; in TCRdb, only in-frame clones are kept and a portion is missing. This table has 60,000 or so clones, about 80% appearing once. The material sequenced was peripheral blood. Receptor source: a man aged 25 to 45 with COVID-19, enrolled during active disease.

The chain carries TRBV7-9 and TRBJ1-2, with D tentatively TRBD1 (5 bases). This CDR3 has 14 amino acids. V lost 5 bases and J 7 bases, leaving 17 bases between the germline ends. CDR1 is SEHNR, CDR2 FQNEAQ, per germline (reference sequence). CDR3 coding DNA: TGTGCCAGCAGCACGACCTACCAGGGCCTTGGCTACACCTTC. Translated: CASSTTYQGLGYTF. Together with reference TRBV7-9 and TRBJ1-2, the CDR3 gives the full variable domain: DTGVSQNPRHKITKRGQNVTFRCDPISEHNRLYWYRQTLGQGPEFLTYFQNEAQLEKSRLLSDRFSAERPKGSFSTLEIQRTEQGDSAMYLCASSTTYQGLGYTFGSGTRLTVV.

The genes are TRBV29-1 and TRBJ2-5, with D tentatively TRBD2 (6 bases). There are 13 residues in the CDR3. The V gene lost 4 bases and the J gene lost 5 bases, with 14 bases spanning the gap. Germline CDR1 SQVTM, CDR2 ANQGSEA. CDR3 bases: TGCAGCGTTGTGCGGGGAAAAGGGGAGACCCAGTACTTC. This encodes CSVVRGKGETQYF.

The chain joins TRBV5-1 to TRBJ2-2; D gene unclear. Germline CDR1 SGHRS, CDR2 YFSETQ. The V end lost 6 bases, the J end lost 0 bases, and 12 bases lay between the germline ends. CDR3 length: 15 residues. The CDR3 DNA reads TGCGCCAGCATTGAAGCTCCGACGAACACCGGGGAGCTGTTTTTT. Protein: CASIEAPTNTGELFF.